Listed below are T cell receptor beta chains from one sample, sequenced in a study of blood T cell repertoires in COVID-19. Produced via immunoSEQ multiplex PCR; TCRdb's table is partial and in-frame only. Of approximately 200,000 clones detected, over 70% appear once; the ten largest clones hold approximately 3.5%. Source material: PBMCs or T cells enriched from blood (not recorded which). The receptor set was obtained from a woman under 40 who had been exposed to COVID-19. Both conserved end residues are part of each CDR3.

j_call | v_call | cdr3_aa
TRBJ1-2 | TRBV27 | CASSQRDSPYGYTF
TRBJ2-3 | TRBV7-2 | CASRSGDSWRTQYF
TRBJ1-4 | TRBV29-1 | CSVGTSNEKLFF
TRBJ2-6 | TRBV7-9 | CASRLYGTGLQGANVLTF
TRBJ1-6 | TRBV27 | CASSLWARGNSPLHF
TRBJ2-1 | TRBV20-1 | CSAPRGYEQFF
TRBJ2-4 | TRBV7-3 | CASSSPSAEGRNIQYF
TRBJ1-1 | TRBV6-1 | CASSARQGASSTEAFF
TRBJ1-2 | TRBV2 | CASSDGTQAYGYTF
TRBJ2-1 | TRBV9 | CASSAGGREGYNEQFF
TRBJ2-2 | TRBV6-5 | CASSYLSYGGELFF
TRBJ2-2 | TRBV12-5 | CASGLPRPHRAAGELFF
TRBJ2-3 | TRBV19 | CASSGGGRAATDTQYF
TRBJ1-6 | TRBV6-2/TRBV6-3 | CASSYPGTDNSPLHF
TRBJ2-5 | TRBV15 | CATSRDRRGVKTQYF
TRBJ1-1 | TRBV11-2 | CASSLDWFQGATALNTEAFF
TRBJ2-1 | TRBV29-1 | CSVGTGGWGEQFF
TRBJ2-3 | TRBV27 | CASSLSRGDTQYF
TRBJ1-1 | TRBV19 | CASRVQGQGLSEAFF
TRBJ2-3 | TRBV20-1 | CSASSPSGSTSTDTQYF
TRBJ1-1 | TRBV6-6 | CASSYSKGRKTEAFF
TRBJ2-1 | TRBV5-1 | CASSSRRPTGFGEQFF
TRBJ2-5 | TRBV5-6 | CASSLGGPQETQYF
TRBJ2-1 | TRBV18 | CASSLEETSGIFWDEQFF
TRBJ2-1 | TRBV19 | CASSRGQGVNNEQFF
TRBJ1-3 | TRBV23-1 | CASSQSVIGCGNTIYF
TRBJ1-2 | TRBV6-5 | CARQGRDGYTF
TRBJ2-3 | TRBV18 | CASSLTSGRFGDTQYF
TRBJ1-2 | TRBV6-5 | CASSYSGLNYTF
TRBJ2-6 | TRBV3-1/TRBV3-2 | CASSRFTGKSGANVLTF